This record covers a single T cell receptor (beta chain). A junction boundary mismatches the germline segment, possibly from a read error. This entry comes from a study of T cell changes during pregnancy in multiple sclerosis. Clones were sequenced by immunoSEQ multiplex PCR, and TCRdb holds only the in-frame ones, with some missing. Here the sample spans tens of thousands of clones, 90% to 95% being singletons. Germline CDR1 reads SSHAT; CDR2 reads FNYEAQ (reference sequence). The CDR3 extends over 14 amino acids. The rearrangement joins TRBV7-7 to TRBJ2-1, with 10 bases identical to TRBD2. This receptor was identified in a female donor with multiple sclerosis, enrolled in a pregnancy study. Sequences were derived from CD4+ T cells from peripheral blood mononuclear cells, sampled in the second trimester of pregnancy. The CDR3 region has the DNA TGTGCTAGCAGCTTGATAGCGGGGGGCCATGAGCAGTTCTTC. This gives the protein CASSLIAGGHEQFF.